This T cell receptor (beta chain) was sequenced in a study of blood T cell repertoires in COVID-19 (dated by TCRdb to 2020 to 2022). A note on the overall study: Samples from collaborators originated in the United States, Italy and Spain and spanned both the acute and convalescent phases of COVID-19. The material from the prospective study consisted of cDNA or gDNA derived from T cells, B-cell-depleted T cells, or PBMCs. Where available, HLA class I and class II types were obtained from metadata supplied by the sample provider rather than from assay-based typing. Subjects who had been exposed to COVID-19, were actively infected with it, or had recovered from it provided the deeply sampled blood TCRbeta repertoires that made up the dataset. Nearly every sample came with metadata listing a de-identified subject ID, COVID-19 status, age in years and sex. A freely available public database, intended as a resource for researchers studying the immune response to SARS-CoV-2, is where the repertoires were released. The samples were drawn from the first 160 participants of the ongoing ImmuneRACE study and from some 1,300 subjects provided by 6 global collaborators.

Study-level results and caveats: The amount of clinical and demographic metadata varied by source and participant and was provided uncurated.

Regarding this clone: No antigen is known for it. Base qualities are not recorded, but no much larger clone differs from it by a single base.

TCRbeta CDR3 regions were amplified from genomic DNA using the immunoSEQ Assay, a bias-controlled multiplex PCR. For the original study's pipeline: The number of nucleated cells in each sample was estimated by amplification of reference gene primers within the assay. To quantify the absolute abundance of each unique TCRbeta CDR3 rearrangement, sequence reads were collapsed and filtered. Productive Simpson clonality was computed per sample as the square root of Simpson's diversity index over productive rearrangements. Sourced from immuneACCESS, this table was stored by TCRdb with only in-frame sequences that have V and J called. A share of the clones is absent; for the studies checked, an unresolved V gene accounts for under half, and the remainder has no known explanation. Clone size and V and J calls were adopted from that table, with D and trimming inferred from the DNA. This sample holds some 64,000 clones; approximately 80% were observed only once. In total, the top ten clones hold about 20% of the sample.

CDR1 and CDR2 are read off the germline V gene as MDHEN and SYDVKM. The CDR3 goes from the cysteine to the phenylalanine over 13 residues. CDR3 DNA only is kept here, 39 bases in frame from base 1. V is cut by 6 bases and J by 9 bases, and the space between the germline ends is 15 bases. Each collaborating institution followed its own protocols to collect whole blood in K2EDTA tubes. For TCRbeta analysis, collaborators shipped samples in one of three forms: frozen whole blood, isolated PBMCs, or DNA extracted from either of those sample types. The TCR originated in a man aged 60 to 75 with acute or convalescent COVID-19. The sequencing sample was made of peripheral blood. The receptor chain draws on TRBV28 and TRBJ2-1; a weak D assignment points to TRBD2 (6 bases agree). The CDR3 protein is CASRPGRAGEQFF. The bases are TGTGCCAGCAGGCCCGGGAGAGCTGGTGAGCAGTTCTTC.